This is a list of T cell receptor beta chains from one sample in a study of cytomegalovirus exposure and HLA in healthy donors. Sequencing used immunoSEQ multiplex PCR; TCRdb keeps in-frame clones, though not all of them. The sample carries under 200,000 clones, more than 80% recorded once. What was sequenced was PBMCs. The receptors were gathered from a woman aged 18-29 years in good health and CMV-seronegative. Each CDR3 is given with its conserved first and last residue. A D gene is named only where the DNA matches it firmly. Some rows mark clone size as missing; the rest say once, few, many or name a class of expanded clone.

CDR3aa: CASNLAGSNADTQYF; CDR3nt: TGTGCCAGCAACCTAGCGGGAAGCAACGCAGATACGCAGTATTTT; abundance: -; d_gene: TRBD2; j_gene: TRBJ2-3; v_gene: TRBV9
CDR3aa: CASSQEFQRENSAYEQYF; CDR3nt: TGCGCCAGCAGCCAAGAATTCCAGCGGGAGAATTCGGCCTACGAGCAGTACTTC; abundance: -; d_gene: TRBD2; j_gene: TRBJ2-7; v_gene: TRBV4-3
CDR3aa: CASSGTPAREQYF; CDR3nt: TGTGCCAGCAGTGGGACACCCGCTCGGGAGCAGTACTTC; abundance: -; d_gene: -; j_gene: TRBJ2-7; v_gene: TRBV27
CDR3aa: CASSQDTAGNSFSYEQYF; CDR3nt: TGTGCCAGCAGCCAAGATACGGCGGGAAACTCCTTCAGCTACGAGCAGTACTTC; abundance: -; d_gene: -; j_gene: TRBJ2-7; v_gene: TRBV4-2
CDR3aa: CASSLYEDTNEQYF; CDR3nt: TGTGCCAGCAGCTTATATGAGGATACTAACGAGCAGTACTTC; abundance: -; d_gene: -; j_gene: TRBJ2-7; v_gene: TRBV7-6
CDR3aa: CASRHPSSGYNEQFF; CDR3nt: TGTGCCAGCAGGCATCCTTCGTCAGGCTACAATGAGCAGTTCTTC; abundance: few; d_gene: -; j_gene: TRBJ2-1; v_gene: TRBV11-2
CDR3aa: CASSQERQGYKQYF; CDR3nt: TGCGCCAGCAGCCAAGAGAGGCAGGGATATAAGCAGTACTTC; abundance: -; d_gene: -; j_gene: TRBJ2-7; v_gene: TRBV4-3
CDR3aa: CASSLDSPPQHF; CDR3nt: TGTGCCAGCAGCTTAGATTCTCCGCCCCAGCATTTT; abundance: -; d_gene: -; j_gene: TRBJ1-5; v_gene: TRBV7-9
CDR3aa: CASSQGRTETYEQYF; CDR3nt: TGTGCCAGCAGCCAAGGAAGGACAGAGACCTACGAGCAGTACTTC; abundance: -; d_gene: -; j_gene: TRBJ2-7; v_gene: TRBV14
CDR3aa: CASSGAAGGVDTQYF; CDR3nt: TGTGCCAGCAGTGGTGCAGCGGGAGGAGTTGATACGCAGTATTTT; abundance: -; d_gene: TRBD2; j_gene: TRBJ2-3; v_gene: TRBV27
CDR3aa: CASSQRQGPNEKLFF; CDR3nt: TGTGCCAGCAGCCAGAGGCAGGGGCCTAATGAAAAACTGTTTTTT; abundance: -; d_gene: -; j_gene: TRBJ1-4; v_gene: TRBV14
CDR3aa: CASSLDVEETQYF; CDR3nt: TGTGCTAGCAGCTTAGATGTCGAGGAGACCCAGTACTTC; abundance: -; d_gene: -; j_gene: TRBJ2-5; v_gene: TRBV7-7
CDR3aa: CATSRELTYEQYF; CDR3nt: TGTGCCACCAGCAGAGAACTAACCTACGAGCAGTACTTC; abundance: -; d_gene: -; j_gene: TRBJ2-7; v_gene: TRBV15
CDR3aa: CASNAGDGGTRYEQYF; CDR3nt: TGTGCCAGCAACGCGGGCGATGGAGGGACGAGGTACGAGCAGTACTTC; abundance: -; d_gene: -; j_gene: TRBJ2-7; v_gene: TRBV7-9
CDR3aa: CASSLSIAGSYGYTF; CDR3nt: TGTGCCAGCAGTTTATCGATCGCGGGTTCTTATGGCTACACCTTC; abundance: -; d_gene: -; j_gene: TRBJ1-2; v_gene: TRBV27
CDR3aa: CAISYTQGTVRNEQFF; CDR3nt: TGTGCCATCAGTTATACTCAAGGGACAGTTCGCAATGAGCAGTTCTTC; abundance: few; d_gene: TRBD1; j_gene: TRBJ2-1; v_gene: TRBV10-3